This passage covers 10 T cell receptor beta chains from one sample sequenced in a study of cytomegalovirus exposure and HLA in healthy donors. Vbeta (60) and Jbeta (13) primers were used in the PCR. The table came from immunoSEQ multiplex PCR; TCRdb's copy has only in-frame clones and leaves some out. This repertoire shows about 130,000 clones, around 76% found once; its top ten account for around 1.8%. Sequencing was carried out using PBMCs. These TCRs come from a woman aged 45-59 years in good health and CMV-seronegative.

The J gene is TRBJ2-5, the V gene TRBV4-2; TRBD1 is a possible D gene (6 bases). CDR3 size: 15 residues. V lost 0 bases and J 0 bases, leaving 8 bases between the germline ends. From germline, CDR1 is LGHNA and CDR2 YNFKEQ. CDR3 amino acids: CASSQDRGNQETQYF. The CDR3 DNA is TGTGCCAGCAGCCAAGACAGGGGAAACCAAGAGACCCAGTACTTC.

This sequence joins TRBV5-4 and TRBJ2-1; TRBD2 matches 11 bases. V trimming: 0 bases; J trimming: 8 bases; junction bases outside the gene matches: 4. From germline, CDR1 is SGHNT and CDR2 YYREEE (reference sequence). This CDR3 spans 15 amino acids. The CDR3 here is CASSLELAGVHEQFF. The CDR3 DNA is TGTGCCAGCAGCTTGGAACTAGCGGGAGTCCATGAGCAGTTCTTC.

This rearrangement joins TRBV7-9 to TRBJ2-2, with unresolved D. Germline CDR1 and CDR2: SEHNR and FQNEAQ (reference sequence). The CDR3 sequence is 14 residues long. V lost 8 bases to trimming and J lost 0 bases, with 10 bases between them. CDR3 protein: CASRQDTNTGELFF. The CDR3, as DNA: TGTGCCAGCCGTCAGGATACGAACACCGGGGAGCTGTTTTTT.

The CDR3 bases are TGTGCCACCAGCAGAGACAGGGGCAGGGCGGGTGAAAAACTGTTTTTT. Encoded protein: CATSRDRGRAGEKLFF. This chain joins TRBV15 and TRBJ1-4; D is possibly TRBD1 (6 bases). From germline, CDR1 is LNHNV and CDR2 YYDKDF (reference sequence). This CDR3 spans 16 amino acids. V was shortened by 0 bases and J by 7 bases, with 15 bases between the two germline ends.

The rearrangement links TRBV30 to TRBJ2-3; 11 bases are a match to TRBD2. The ends lost 1 base at V and 8 bases at J; junction bases unmatched: 8. The CDR3 covers 15 residues. Germline V gene sequence: CDR1 GTSNPN, CDR2 SVGIG (reference sequence). The CDR3: CAWSAGTSGYCTQYF. The CDR3 DNA sequence: TGTGCCTGGAGTGCGGGGACTAGCGGTTATTGTACGCAGTATTTT.

This clone was picked up one time. This chain links TRBV7-3 with TRBJ2-1; TRBD1 aligns across 7 bases. Germline V gene lookup returns CDR1 SGHTA and CDR2 FQGTGA. This CDR3 has 14 residues. J gave up 1 base and V 5 bases, and 2 bases lay outside the gene matches. As DNA, the CDR3 is TGTGCCAGCAGCCCGACAGGGTCCTACAATGAGCAGTTCTTC. Translating it yields CASSPTGSYNEQFF.

A note on this clone: At one of its ends the junction is not consistent with the germline gene, which may arise from a read error. V usage is TRBV28 and J usage is TRBJ1-5, with D unclear. Germline lookup yields CDR1 MDHEN and CDR2 SYDVKM. CDR3 size: 14 residues. Here the CDR3 reads CASSFVSANQPQHF. Here the CDR3 DNA reads TGTGCCAGCAGTTTTGTCAGCGCCAATCAACCCCAGCATTTT.

This CDR3 reads CASSLEGGARGYTF. The DNA for the CDR3 is TGTGCCAGCAGCTTAGAAGGGGGGGCGCGTGGCTACACCTTC. The chain links TRBV7-9 to TRBJ1-2, with a tentative D call TRBD1 (6 bases). The CDR3 covers 14 residues. Germline CDR1 is SEHNR and CDR2 is FQNEAQ (reference sequence). Trimming took 1 base from V and 7 from J, leaving 13 bases between them.

The table lists this clone with a few counts. The chain recombines TRBV6-1 with TRBJ1-1; D not certain. There are 14 residues in the CDR3. Germline V gene sequence: CDR1 MNHNS, CDR2 SASEGT. V was shortened by 2 bases and J by 4 bases, with 11 bases between the two germline ends. CDR3 in DNA: TGTGCCAGCAGTGAAATCGGGGATAGCACTGAAGCTTTCTTT. This translates into CASSEIGDSTEAFF.

This sequence joins TRBV6-1 and TRBJ1-2, with 7 bases that match TRBD1. Germline values: CDR1 MNHNS, CDR2 SASEGT. V was clipped by 3 bases and J by 2 bases; unmatched bases: 3. The CDR3 is made up of 14 amino acids. As DNA, the CDR3 is TGTGCCAGCAGTGAGGGACAGCAAAACTATGGCTACACCTTC. It codes for CASSEGQQNYGYTF.